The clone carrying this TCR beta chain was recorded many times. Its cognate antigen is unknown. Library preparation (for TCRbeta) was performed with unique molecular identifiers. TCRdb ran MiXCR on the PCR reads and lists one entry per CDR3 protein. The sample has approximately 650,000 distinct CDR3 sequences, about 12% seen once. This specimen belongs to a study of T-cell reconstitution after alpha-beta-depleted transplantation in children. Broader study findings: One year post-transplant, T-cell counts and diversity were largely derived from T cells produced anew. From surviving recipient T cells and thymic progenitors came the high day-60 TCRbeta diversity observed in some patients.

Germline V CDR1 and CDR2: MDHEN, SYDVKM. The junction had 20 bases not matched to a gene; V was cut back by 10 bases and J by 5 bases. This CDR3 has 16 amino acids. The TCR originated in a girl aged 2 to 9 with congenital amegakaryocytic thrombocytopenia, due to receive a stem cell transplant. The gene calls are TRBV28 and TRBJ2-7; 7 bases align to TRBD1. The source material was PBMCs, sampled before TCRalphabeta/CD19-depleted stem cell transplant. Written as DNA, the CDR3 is TGTGCCATCTCACCGGGACAGACCTCCTCCGCCCACGAGCAGTACTTC. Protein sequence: CAISPGQTSSAHEQYF.